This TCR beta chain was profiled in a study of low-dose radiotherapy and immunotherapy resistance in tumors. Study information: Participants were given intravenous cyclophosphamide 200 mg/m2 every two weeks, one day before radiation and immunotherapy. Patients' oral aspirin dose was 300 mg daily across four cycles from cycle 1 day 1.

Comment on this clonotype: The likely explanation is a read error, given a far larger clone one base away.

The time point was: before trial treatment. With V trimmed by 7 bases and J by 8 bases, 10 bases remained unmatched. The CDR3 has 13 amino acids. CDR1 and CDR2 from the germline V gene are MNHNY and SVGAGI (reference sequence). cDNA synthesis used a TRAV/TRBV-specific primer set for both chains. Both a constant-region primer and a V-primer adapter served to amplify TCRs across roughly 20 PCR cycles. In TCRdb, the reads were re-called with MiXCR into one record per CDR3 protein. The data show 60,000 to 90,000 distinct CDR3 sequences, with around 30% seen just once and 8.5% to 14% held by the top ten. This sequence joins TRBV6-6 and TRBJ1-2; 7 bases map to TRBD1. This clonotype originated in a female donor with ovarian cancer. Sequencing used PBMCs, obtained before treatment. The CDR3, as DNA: TGTGCCAGCATCAGGGGGATAGGTTCGGGCTACACCTTC. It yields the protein CASIRGIGSGYTF.